A single sample is the source of the 15 T cell receptor beta chains below, sequenced in a study of T cell changes during pregnancy in multiple sclerosis. Some clones are missing from TCRdb's copy, which holds only in-frame ones; the method was immunoSEQ multiplex PCR. The sample consists of some 42,000 clones, around 90% of them appearing once. The specimen was CD4+ T cells from peripheral blood mononuclear cells, collected after pregnancy. These receptors were collected from a female donor with multiple sclerosis, enrolled in a pregnancy study.

The chain employs TRBV7-2 and TRBJ2-1; 8 bases line up with TRBD2. The CDR3 loop spans 15 amino acids. Germline-derived CDR1 and CDR2 are SGHTA and FQGNSA. J gave up 2 bases and V 0 bases, and 0 bases lay outside the gene matches. This CDR3 reads CASSLASGAYNEQFF. CDR3 DNA: TGTGCCAGCAGCTTAGCTAGCGGGGCCTACAATGAGCAGTTCTTC.

The V and J genes are TRBV5-4 and TRBJ2-3; tentatively, D is TRBD2 (7 bases). Germline-derived CDR1 and CDR2 are SGHNT and YYREEE (reference sequence). This CDR3 is built from 15 residues. The V gene lost 1 base and the J gene lost 6 bases, with 15 bases spanning the gap. The CDR3 here is CASSLSGGRWDTQYF. CDR3 bases: TGTGCCAGCAGCTTGTCGGGGGGCCGATGGGATACGCAGTATTTT.

This clone came up once. The chain carries TRBV29-1 and TRBJ1-6, with 12 bases lining up with TRBD1. Looked up from germline, CDR1 is SQVTM and CDR2 is ANQGSEA. V lost 6 bases and J lost 8; bases outside the gene matches: 2. The CDR3 is 13 residues long. CDR3 in amino acids: CSVGQGADSPLHF. CDR3 bases: TGCAGCGTGGGACAGGGGGCTGATTCACCCCTCCACTTT.

In its sample, this clone was seen once. The chain joins TRBV6-6 to TRBJ1-1; 7 bases fit TRBD1. The CDR3 consists of 14 residues. Germline trimming cut 6 bases from V and 6 bases from J; bases unmatched to any gene: 10. Germline CDR1 is MNHNY and CDR2 is SVGAGI (reference sequence). The CDR3 nucleotides are TGTGCCAGCAGACAGGGGTATAGGGGCGCTGAAGCTTTCTTT. Protein sequence: CASRQGYRGAEAFF.

This clone was observed a handful of times. The chain is built from TRBV2 and TRBJ2-2; 9 positions agree with TRBD1. Germline CDR1 SNHLY, CDR2 FYNNEI. The junction had 12 bases not matched to a gene; V was cut back by 7 bases and J by 6 bases. The CDR3 covers 16 residues. The CDR3 DNA follows: TGTGCCAGCAAGGATCGTAGTGACAGGGGGGCCGGGGAGCTGTTTTTT. Its protein is CASKDRSDRGAGELFF.

The V and J genes are TRBV5-1 and TRBJ2-5, with TRBD1 as a possible D gene (6 bases). The CDR3 consists of 14 residues. Deletions cut 4 bases from V and 0 bases from J, with 10 bases between. Germline V gene sequence: CDR1 SGHRS, CDR2 YFSETQ. This CDR3 reads CASSAQGYQETQYF. The CDR3 DNA sequence: TGCGCCAGCAGCGCACAGGGTTACCAAGAGACCCAGTACTTC.

This clone was seen a single time. The chain carries TRBV5-1 and TRBJ2-5; 13 nucleotides agree with TRBD2. This CDR3 is built from 14 residues. CDR1 and CDR2 (germline): SGHRS, YFSETQ. Unmatched junction bases numbered 5, after V lost 7 bases and J lost 5 bases. CDR3 sequence reads: CASGRTSGGETQYF. The CDR3 DNA sequence: TGCGCCAGCGGTAGGACTAGCGGGGGTGAGACCCAGTACTTC. Variable domain in full (rest from reference TRBV5-1 and TRBJ2-5): KAGVTQTPRYLIKTRGQQVTLSCSPISGHRSVSWYQQTPGQGLQFLFEYFSETQRNKGNFPGRFSGRQFSNSRSEMNVSTLELGDSALYLCASGRTSGGETQYFGPGTRLLVL.

The J gene is TRBJ2-7, the V gene TRBV4-2, with D possibly being TRBD1 (6 bases). From germline, CDR1 is LGHNA and CDR2 YNFKEQ. The CDR3 sequence is 13 residues long. V was clipped by 4 bases and J by 3 bases, with 10 bases between them. This CDR3 reads CASSLDRFYEQYF. In DNA form, the CDR3 reads TGTGCCAGCAGCCTTGACAGGTTCTACGAGCAGTACTTC.

CDR3 DNA sequence: TGTGCCAGCAGCAGGCGGGGCACAGATACGCAGTATTTT. Protein product: CASSRRGTDTQYF. This rearrangement joins TRBV6-6 to TRBJ2-3; D is possibly TRBD2 (5 bases). Trimming took 6 bases from V and 1 from J, leaving 8 bases between them. The germline V gene has CDR1 MNHNY and CDR2 SVGAGI (reference sequence). The CDR3 is 13 residues long.

This chain connects TRBV15 to TRBJ2-5, with D possibly matching TRBD1 (6 bases). The V gene lost 0 bases and the J gene lost 3 bases, with 17 bases spanning the gap. CDR1 is LNHNV and CDR2 is YYDKDF in the germline V gene (reference sequence). This CDR3 is built from 17 residues. In DNA form, the CDR3 reads TGTGCCACCAGCAGAGAGGACACAGGGTTTTTCGAAGAGACCCAGTACTTC. Translated, it gives CATSREDTGFFEETQYF.

V gene TRBV29-1 combines with J gene TRBJ2-3; TRBD2 matches at 10 bases. Germline-derived CDR1 and CDR2 are SQVTM and ANQGSEA. This CDR3 has 16 amino acids. V dropped 4 bases and J dropped 0; count of bases not matched to a gene: 7. CDR3 nucleotides: TGCAGCGTTGCCGGGACTAGCGAGTCTAGCACAGATACGCAGTATTTT. This gives the protein CSVAGTSESSTDTQYF.

The chain carries TRBV28 and TRBJ1-5; D perhaps matches TRBD1 (5 bases). The CDR3 length is 15 residues. Per germline, CDR1 MDHEN and CDR2 SYDVKM. V dropped 7 bases and J dropped 3 bases, with 16 bases sitting between them. CDR3 amino acids: CASNMPGLSNQPQHF. CDR3 nucleotides: TGTGCCAGCAACATGCCAGGGTTATCCAATCAGCCCCAGCATTTT.

V is TRBV23-1 and J is TRBJ1-5; D not resolved. TRBV23-1 is flagged as an ORF with uncertain function. There are 16 residues in the CDR3. V lost 0 bases and J 5 bases, leaving 14 bases between the germline ends. DNA for the CDR3: TGCGCCAGCAGTCAATCATCCGGGATTTGCTATCAGCCCCAGCATTTT. Its translation is CASSQSSGICYQPQHF.

This clone was counted between two and nine times. The gene calls are TRBV5-4 and TRBJ2-3; a weak D match, TRBD1 (7 bases). Germline lookup yields CDR1 SGHNT and CDR2 YYREEE (reference sequence). Between the trimmed V and J ends, which lost 5 bases and 3 bases, there was a span of 16 bases. The CDR3 loop spans 15 amino acids. CDR3 residues: CASRLTTGRTDTQYF. DNA for the CDR3: TGTGCCAGCAGGTTGACGACAGGGAGGACAGATACGCAGTATTTT.

The genes are TRBV7-9 and TRBJ2-7, with 9 bases matching TRBD1. Germline CDR1 is SEHNR and CDR2 is FQNEAQ (reference sequence). The ends lost 4 bases at V and 3 bases at J; junction bases unmatched: 7. The CDR3 spans 15 residues. CDR3 amino acids: CASSSGTGWDYEQYF. CDR3 sequence (DNA): TGTGCCAGCAGCTCCGGGACAGGGTGGGACTACGAGCAGTACTTC.